The next 2 T cell receptor beta chains were all read from a single sample in a study of T cells in women clearing cervical HPV infection. Produced via immunoSEQ multiplex PCR; TCRdb's table is partial and in-frame only. The sample shows about 20,000 clones, and about 3% sits with its ten largest clones. The sample taken for sequencing was blood buffy coat. The receptors come from a woman aged 18-70 years with a cervical HPV16 infection that either progressed to CIN3+ or cleared (not recorded which).

For this clone: The CDR3 end lies 3 residues beyond the end of the read and is filled in from the germline J gene. The rearrangement joins TRBV20-1 to TRBJ2-2; no reliable D call. The CDR3 spans 13 residues. Trimming cost V 6 bases and J 6 bases, with 14 bases left between them. CDR1 and CDR2 from the germline V gene are DFQATT and SNEGSKA (reference sequence). The CDR3 spells CSALKTEAGELFF. The covered CDR3 bases are TGCAGTGCCTTGAAGACTGAGGCCGGGGAG.

The CDR3 sequence is CASSPIPGLAYNEQFF. CDR3 bases read: TGTGCCAGTAGTCCGATCCCGGGACTAGCCTACAATGAG. This chain connects TRBV19 to TRBJ2-1; 8 positions agree with TRBD2. With the read ending 3 residues before the CDR3 end, the germline J gene is used to fill in that end. The CDR3 length is 16 residues. The germline V gene encodes CDR1 LNHDA and CDR2 SQIVND (reference sequence). Trimming removed 5 bases from V and 2 bases from J; junction bases left unmatched: 8.